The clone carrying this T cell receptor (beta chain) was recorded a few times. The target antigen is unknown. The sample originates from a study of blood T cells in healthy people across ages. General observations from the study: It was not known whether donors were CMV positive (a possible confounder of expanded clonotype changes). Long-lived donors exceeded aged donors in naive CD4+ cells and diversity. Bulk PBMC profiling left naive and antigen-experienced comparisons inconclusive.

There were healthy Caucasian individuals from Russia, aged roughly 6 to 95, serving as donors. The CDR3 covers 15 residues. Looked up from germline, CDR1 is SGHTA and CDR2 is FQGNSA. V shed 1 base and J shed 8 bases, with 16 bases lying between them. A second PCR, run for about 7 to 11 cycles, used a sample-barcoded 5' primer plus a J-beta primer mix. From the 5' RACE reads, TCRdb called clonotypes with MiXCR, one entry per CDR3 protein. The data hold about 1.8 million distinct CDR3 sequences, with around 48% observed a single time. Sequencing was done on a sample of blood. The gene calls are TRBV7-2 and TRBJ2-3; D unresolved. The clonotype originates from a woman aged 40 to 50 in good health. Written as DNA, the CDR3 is TGTGCCAGCAGCTTAGGTTCCGGCGGTGGATCTACGCAGTATTTT. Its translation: CASSLGSGGGSTQYF. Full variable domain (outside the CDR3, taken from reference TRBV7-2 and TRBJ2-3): GAGVSQSPSNKVTEKGKDVELRCDPISGHTALYWYRQSLGQGLEFLIYFQGNSAPDKSGLPSDRFSAERTGGSVSTLTIQRTQQEDSAVYLCASSLGSGGGSTQYFGPGTRLTVL.